The 8 T cell receptor beta chains in this list originate from one sample, sequenced in a study of CD4 T cell repertoires in COVID-19. Using immunoSEQ multiplex PCR, the repertoire was profiled, and TCRdb retains in-frame clones only, with some absent. The sample records over 75,000 clones, about 83% being singletons. The source was CD4+ T cells from peripheral blood, collected after recovery from COVID-19. The receptor set was obtained from a human donor who had COVID-19.

The V and J genes are TRBV28 and TRBJ2-1; 7 bases agree with TRBD2. CDR1 and CDR2 from the germline V gene are MDHEN and SYDVKM. CDR3 size: 14 residues. The junction had 6 bases not matched to a gene; V was cut back by 5 bases and J by 5 bases. The DNA for the CDR3 is TGTGCCAGCAGTGGCGGGGGTCCCCACAATGAGCAGTTCTTC. Translation gives CASSGGGPHNEQFF.

The chain carries TRBV29-1 and TRBJ1-1, with TRBD1 identical over 8 bases. This CDR3 region has 15 residues. V lost 7 bases and J lost 0; bases outside the gene matches: 10. CDR1 is SQVTM, CDR2 ANQGSEA, per germline. CDR3 in amino acids: CSAQPDRGLNTEAFF. CDR3 coding DNA: TGCAGCGCTCAACCAGACAGGGGACTGAACACTGAAGCTTTCTTT.

The chain carries TRBV19 and TRBJ1-2; D gene unclear. Trimming removed 3 bases at V and 7 bases at J, with 6 bases between. Germline values: CDR1 LNHDA, CDR2 SQIVND (reference sequence). The CDR3 has 11 residues. The CDR3 region has the DNA TGTGCCAGTAGTATGCGGGGTGGCTACACCTTC. Translating gives CASSMRGGYTF.

The rearrangement joins TRBV19 to TRBJ1-1, with 11 bases matching TRBD1. The CDR3 is 15 amino acids. J was trimmed by 5 bases and V by 5 bases; bases with no gene match: 7. Germline V lookup: CDR1 LNHDA, CDR2 SQIVND (reference sequence). As DNA, the CDR3 is TGTGCCAGTAGTCCCGAGGACAGGGGGCTTACTGAAGCTTTCTTT. Protein product: CASSPEDRGLTEAFF.

J is TRBJ1-3 and V is TRBV5-1; D gene unclear. There are 15 residues in the CDR3. Trimming took off 0 bases at V and 3 bases at J, with 10 bases between the two ends. The germline CDR1 and CDR2 sequences are SGHRS and YFSETQ. Here the CDR3 reads CASSLERPGGNTIYF. Here the CDR3 DNA reads TGCGCCAGCAGCTTGGAGCGTCCCGGTGGAAACACCATATATTTT.

The V gene is TRBV3-1 (or the pseudogene TRBV3-2), the J gene TRBJ1-2; tentatively, D is TRBD1 (5 bases). The V gene lost 2 bases and the J gene lost 7 bases, with 14 bases spanning the gap. The CDR3 is 14 amino acids. The germline V gene has CDR1 LGHDT and CDR2 YNNKEL (reference sequence). DNA for the CDR3: TGTGCCAGCAGCCAAAGTCAGGGTTCCGGTGGCTACACCTTC. Translation: CASSQSQGSGGYTF.

The chain uses TRBV5-1 and TRBJ1-1; D uncertain. V was clipped by 3 bases and J by 3 bases, with 9 bases between them. The CDR3 loop spans 13 amino acids. Germline CDR1 is SGHRS and CDR2 is YFSETQ. This CDR3 is CASSSVGDTEAFF. The CDR3 nucleotides read TGCGCCAGCAGCTCGGTTGGGGACACTGAAGCTTTCTTT.

The CDR3 spells CASSPRTGGVTDTQYF. As DNA, the CDR3 is TGTGCCAGCAGTCCCCGGACAGGGGGGGTCACAGATACGCAGTATTTT. The rearrangement uses TRBV6-6 and TRBJ2-3; 10 positions match TRBD1. The CDR3 covers 16 residues. Germline CDR1 is MNHNY and CDR2 is SVGAGI (reference sequence). Germline trimming cut 5 bases from V and 2 bases from J; bases unmatched to any gene: 7.